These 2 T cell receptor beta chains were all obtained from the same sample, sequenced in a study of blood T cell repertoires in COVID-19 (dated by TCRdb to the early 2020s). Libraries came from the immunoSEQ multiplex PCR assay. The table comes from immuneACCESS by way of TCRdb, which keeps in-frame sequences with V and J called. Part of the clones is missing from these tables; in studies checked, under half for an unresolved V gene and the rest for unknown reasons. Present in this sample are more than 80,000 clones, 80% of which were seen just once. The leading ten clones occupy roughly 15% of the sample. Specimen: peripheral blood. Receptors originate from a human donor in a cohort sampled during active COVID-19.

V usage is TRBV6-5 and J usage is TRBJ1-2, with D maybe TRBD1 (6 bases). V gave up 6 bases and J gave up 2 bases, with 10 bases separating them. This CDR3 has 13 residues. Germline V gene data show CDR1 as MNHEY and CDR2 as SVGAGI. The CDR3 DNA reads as TGTGCCAGCAGCTGGACAGAGAACTATGGCTACACCTTC. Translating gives CASSWTENYGYTF.

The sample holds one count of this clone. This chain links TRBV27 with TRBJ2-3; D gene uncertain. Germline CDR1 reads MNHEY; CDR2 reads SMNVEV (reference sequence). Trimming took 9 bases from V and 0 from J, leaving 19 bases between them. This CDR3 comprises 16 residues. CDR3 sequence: CASSQNPIPSTDTQYF. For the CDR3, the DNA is TGTGCCAGTTCACAAAATCCAATCCCTAGCACAGATACGCAGTATTTT.